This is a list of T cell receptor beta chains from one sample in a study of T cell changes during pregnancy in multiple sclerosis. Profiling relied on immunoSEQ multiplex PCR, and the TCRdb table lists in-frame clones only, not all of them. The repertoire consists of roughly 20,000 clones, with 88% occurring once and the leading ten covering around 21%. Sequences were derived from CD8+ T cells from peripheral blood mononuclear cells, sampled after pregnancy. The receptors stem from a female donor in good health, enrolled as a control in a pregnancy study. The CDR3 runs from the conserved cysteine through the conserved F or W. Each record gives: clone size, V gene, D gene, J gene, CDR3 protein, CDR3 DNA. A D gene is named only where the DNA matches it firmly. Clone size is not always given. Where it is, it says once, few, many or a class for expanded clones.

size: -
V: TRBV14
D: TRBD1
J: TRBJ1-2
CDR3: CASSQGQGMGGYTF
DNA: TGTGCCAGCAGCCAGGGACAGGGCATGGGGGGCTACACCTTC

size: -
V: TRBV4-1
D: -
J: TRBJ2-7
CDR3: CASSHAGIEYEQYF
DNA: TGCGCCAGCAGCCATGCCGGGATTGAATACGAGCAGTACTTC

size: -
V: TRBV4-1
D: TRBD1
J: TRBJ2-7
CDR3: CASSLSGQGLYEQYF
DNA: TGCGCCAGCAGCTTATCGGGACAGGGACTCTACGAGCAGTACTTC

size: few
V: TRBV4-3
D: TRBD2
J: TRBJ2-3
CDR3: CASSQDGSGRGGLDTQYF
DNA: TGCGCCAGCAGCCAAGATGGGTCCGGGCGGGGGGGCTTAGATACGCAGTATTTT

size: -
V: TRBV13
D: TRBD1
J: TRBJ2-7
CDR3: CASSWGQGSHEQYF
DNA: TGTGCCAGCAGCTGGGGACAGGGCAGCCACGAGCAGTACTTC

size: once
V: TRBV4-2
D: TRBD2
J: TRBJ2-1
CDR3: CASSQWLAGGARMFSSYNEQFF
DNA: TGTGCCAGCAGCCAATGGCTAGCGGGAGGGGCAAGGATGTTCAGCTCCTACAATGAGCAGTTCTTC

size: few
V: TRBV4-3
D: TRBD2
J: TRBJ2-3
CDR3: CASSQPFRTSGGEDTQYF
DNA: TGCGCCAGCAGCCAACCTTTCCGGACTAGCGGGGGGGAAGATACGCAGTATTTT

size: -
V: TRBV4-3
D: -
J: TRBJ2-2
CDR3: CASSQDPAGDNTGELFF
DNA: TGCGCCAGCAGCCAAGATCCGGCAGGGGATAACACCGGGGAGCTGTTTTTT

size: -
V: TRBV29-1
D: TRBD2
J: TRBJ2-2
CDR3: CSVASGENTGELFF
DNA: TGCAGCGTTGCTAGCGGGGAGAACACCGGGGAGCTGTTTTTT

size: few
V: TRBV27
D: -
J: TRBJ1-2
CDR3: CASSFNGQGYGYTF
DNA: TGTGCCAGCAGTTTCAACGGACAAGGCTATGGCTACACCTTC

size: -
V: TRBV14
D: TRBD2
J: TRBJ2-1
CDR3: CASSQARLAGHNEQFF
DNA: TGTGCCAGCAGCCAAGCTCGTCTAGCGGGACACAATGAGCAGTTCTTC

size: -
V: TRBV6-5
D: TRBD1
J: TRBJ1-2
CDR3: CATGTGLDGYTF
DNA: TGTGCCACGGGGACAGGGCTCGATGGCTACACCTTC

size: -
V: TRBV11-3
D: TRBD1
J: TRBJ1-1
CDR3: CASSPRTGLVEAFF
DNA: TGTGCCAGCAGCCCCCGGACAGGGCTGGTTGAAGCTTTCTTT

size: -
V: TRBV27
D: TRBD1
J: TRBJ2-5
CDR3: CASSTDRVGEETQYF
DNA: TGTGCCAGCAGTACAGACAGGGTAGGGGAGGAGACCCAGTACTTC

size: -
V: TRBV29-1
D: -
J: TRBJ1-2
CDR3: CSVPNRANYGYTF
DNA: TGCAGCGTGCCGAACAGGGCTAACTATGGCTACACCTTC

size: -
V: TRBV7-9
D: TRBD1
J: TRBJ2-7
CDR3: CASLGTGVTDEQYF
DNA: TGTGCCAGCCTTGGGACAGGGGTTACGGACGAGCAGTACTTC

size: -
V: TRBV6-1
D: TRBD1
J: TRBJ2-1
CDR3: CASSDRTGEGNEQFF
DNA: TGTGCCAGCAGTGACAGGACAGGGGAAGGCAATGAGCAGTTCTTC

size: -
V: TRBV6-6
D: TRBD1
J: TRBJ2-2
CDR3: CASSTTGGATGELFF
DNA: TGTGCCAGCAGTACGACAGGGGGCGCAACAGGGGAGCTGTTTTTT

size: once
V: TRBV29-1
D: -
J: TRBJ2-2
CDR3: CSVGGGAAGELFF
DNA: TGCAGCGTTGGGGGCGGGGCGGCTGGGGAGCTGTTTTTT

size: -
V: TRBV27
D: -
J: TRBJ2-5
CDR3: CASSLLTGAVETQYF
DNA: TGTGCCAGCAGTTTACTGACGGGAGCGGTAGAGACCCAGTACTTC

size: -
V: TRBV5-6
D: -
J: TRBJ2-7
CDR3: CASSLPSGPAYEQYF
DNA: TGTGCCAGCAGCTTACCATCAGGGCCGGCCTACGAGCAGTACTTC

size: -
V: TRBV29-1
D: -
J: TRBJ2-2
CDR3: CSVDGGNTGELFF
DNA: TGCAGCGTTGACGGGGGGAACACCGGGGAGCTGTTTTTT

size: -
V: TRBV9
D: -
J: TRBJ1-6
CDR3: CASSPGGLRDNSPLHF
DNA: TGTGCCAGCAGCCCCGGAGGGCTACGGGATAATTCACCCCTCCACTTT

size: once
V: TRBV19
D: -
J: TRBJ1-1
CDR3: CASSIGGIAEAFF
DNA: TGTGCCAGTAGTATCGGCGGGATCGCTGAAGCTTTCTTT

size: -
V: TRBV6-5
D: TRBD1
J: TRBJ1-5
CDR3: CASSSRTGSNQPQHF
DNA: TGTGCCAGCAGTTCCCGGACAGGAAGCAATCAGCCCCAGCATTTT

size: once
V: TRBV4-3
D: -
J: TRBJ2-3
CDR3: CASSQDSTGFTDTQYF
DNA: TGCGCCAGCAGCCAAGATTCGACGGGATTCACAGATACGCAGTATTTT

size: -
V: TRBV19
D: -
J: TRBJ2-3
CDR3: CASSPRASTDTQYF
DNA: TGTGCCAGTAGTCCGCGGGCTAGCACAGATACGCAGTATTTT

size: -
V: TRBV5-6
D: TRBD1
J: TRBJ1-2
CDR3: CASSSEMRTGNGYTF
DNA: TGTGCCAGCAGCTCGGAAATGAGGACAGGGAATGGCTACACCTTC

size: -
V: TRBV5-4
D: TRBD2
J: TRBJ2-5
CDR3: CASSLVTSGAGETQYF
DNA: TGTGCCAGCAGCTTGGTGACTAGCGGGGCTGGGGAGACCCAGTACTTC

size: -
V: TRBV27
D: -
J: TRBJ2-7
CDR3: CASSRPPPGVYEQYF
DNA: TGTGCCAGCAGCCGCCCCCCACCAGGGGTCTACGAGCAGTACTTC

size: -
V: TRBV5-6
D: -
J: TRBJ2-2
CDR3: CASSYAATVYTGELFF
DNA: TGTGCCAGCAGCTACGCCGCGACAGTCTACACCGGGGAGCTGTTTTTT

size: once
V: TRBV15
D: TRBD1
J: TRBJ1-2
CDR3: CATRETGADYGYTF
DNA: TGTGCCACCAGGGAGACAGGGGCCGACTATGGCTACACCTTC

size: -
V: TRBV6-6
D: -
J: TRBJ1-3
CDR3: CASSPRGWERNTIYF
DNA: TGTGCCAGCAGTCCCAGGGGTTGGGAAAGAAACACCATATATTTT

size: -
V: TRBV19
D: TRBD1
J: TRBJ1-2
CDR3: CASSPEGDSRYGYTF
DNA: TGTGCCAGTAGTCCGGAAGGGGACAGCAGGTATGGCTACACCTTC

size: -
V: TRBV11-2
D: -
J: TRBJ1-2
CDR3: CASSLSGVGYGYTF
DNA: TGTGCCAGCAGCTTATCAGGGGTCGGCTATGGCTACACCTTC

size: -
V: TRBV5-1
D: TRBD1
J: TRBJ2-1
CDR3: CASKQSTGGSHEQFF
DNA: TGCGCCAGCAAGCAGAGTACAGGGGGTTCCCATGAGCAGTTCTTC